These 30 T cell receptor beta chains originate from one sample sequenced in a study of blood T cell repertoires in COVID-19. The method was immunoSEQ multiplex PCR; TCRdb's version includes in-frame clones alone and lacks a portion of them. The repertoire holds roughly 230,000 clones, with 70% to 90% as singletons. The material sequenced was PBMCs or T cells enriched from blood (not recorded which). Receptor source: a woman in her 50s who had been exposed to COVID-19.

DNA for the CDR3: TGTGCCAGCAGCTTACCCCCTACTAGCGTCGGATACTCCGGCAATGAGCAGTTCTTC. Residues: CASSLPPTSVGYSGNEQFF. The chain carries TRBV7-9 and TRBJ2-1; 7 nucleotides match TRBD2. The CDR3 totals 19 residues. Trimming cost V 2 bases and J 6 bases; bases outside gene matches: 19. Germline assignment: CDR1 SEHNR and CDR2 FQNEAQ (reference sequence).

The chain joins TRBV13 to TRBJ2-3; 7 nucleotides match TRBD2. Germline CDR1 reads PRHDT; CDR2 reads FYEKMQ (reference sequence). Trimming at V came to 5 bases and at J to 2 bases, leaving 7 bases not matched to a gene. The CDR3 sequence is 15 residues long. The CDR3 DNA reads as TGTGCCAGCAGCGGACGCGGGGGAGCCACAGATACGCAGTATTTT. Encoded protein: CASSGRGGATDTQYF.

CDR3 sequence reads: CASRARGLAGSYEQYF. CDR3 nucleotide sequence: TGTGCCAGCAGGGCCCGGGGGCTAGCGGGCTCCTACGAGCAGTACTTC. The chain links TRBV28 to TRBJ2-7; 8 bases line up with TRBD2. J was trimmed by 0 bases and V by 6 bases; bases with no gene match: 10. Germline V gene lookup returns CDR1 MDHEN and CDR2 SYDVKM. The CDR3 is 16 residues long.

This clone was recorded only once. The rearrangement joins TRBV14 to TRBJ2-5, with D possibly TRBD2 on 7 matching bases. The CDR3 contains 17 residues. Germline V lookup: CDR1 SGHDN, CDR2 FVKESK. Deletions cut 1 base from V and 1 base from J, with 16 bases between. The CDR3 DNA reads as TGTGCCAGCAGCCAAGGGAAGAGGGGGGGACGCCAAGAGACCCAGTACTTC. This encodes CASSQGKRGGRQETQYF.

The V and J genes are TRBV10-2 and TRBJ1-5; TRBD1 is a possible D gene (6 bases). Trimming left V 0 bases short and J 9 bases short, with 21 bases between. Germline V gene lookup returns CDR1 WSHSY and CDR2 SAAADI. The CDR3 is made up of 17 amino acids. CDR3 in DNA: TGCGCCAGCAGTGAGTCTGCAGGGGACTATGATGGTCGGCCCCAGCATTTT. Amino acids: CASSESAGDYDGRPQHF.

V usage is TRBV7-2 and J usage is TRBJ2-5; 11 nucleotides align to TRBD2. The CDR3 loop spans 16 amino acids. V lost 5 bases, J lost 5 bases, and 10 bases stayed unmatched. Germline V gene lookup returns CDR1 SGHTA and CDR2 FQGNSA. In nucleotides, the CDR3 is TGTGCCAGCAGCCCTGTTCTAGCGGGGGGCCGGGAGACCCAGTACTTC. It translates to CASSPVLAGGRETQYF.

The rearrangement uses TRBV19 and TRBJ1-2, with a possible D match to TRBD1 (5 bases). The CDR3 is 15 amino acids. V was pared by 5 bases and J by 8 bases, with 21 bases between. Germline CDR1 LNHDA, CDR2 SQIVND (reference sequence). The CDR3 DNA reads TGTGCCAGTAGTCCAGATGGGGCCACGGGCCGCGGCTACACCTTC. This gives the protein CASSPDGATGRGYTF. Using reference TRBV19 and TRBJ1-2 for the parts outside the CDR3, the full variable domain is DGGITQSPKYLFRKEGQNVTLSCEQNLNHDAMYWYRQDPGQGLRLIYYSQIVNDFQKGDIAEGYSVSREKKESFPLTVTSAQKNPTAFYLCASSPDGATGRGYTFGSGTRLTVV.

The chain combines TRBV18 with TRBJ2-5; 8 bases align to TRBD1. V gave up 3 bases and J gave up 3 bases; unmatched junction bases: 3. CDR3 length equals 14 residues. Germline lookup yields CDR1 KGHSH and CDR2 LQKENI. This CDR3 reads CASSPTTGEETQYF. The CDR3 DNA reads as TGTGCCAGCTCACCGACGACAGGGGAAGAGACCCAGTACTTC.

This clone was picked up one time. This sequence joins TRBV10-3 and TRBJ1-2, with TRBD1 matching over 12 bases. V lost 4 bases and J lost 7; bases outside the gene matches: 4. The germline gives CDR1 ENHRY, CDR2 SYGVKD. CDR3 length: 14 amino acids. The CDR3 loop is CAISAGQGAGGYTF. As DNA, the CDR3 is TGTGCCATCAGTGCGGGACAGGGGGCTGGTGGCTACACCTTC.

The CDR3 nucleotides read TGTGCCACCAGCAGAGCCACACAGGTAGCGGGGAAGGCAGATACGCAGTATTTT. Translated: CATSRATQVAGKADTQYF. The rearrangement joins TRBV15 to TRBJ2-3; TRBD2 agrees at 8 bases. The J segment lost 4 bases and the V segment lost 1 base, leaving 13 bases of the junction unmatched. The CDR3 is 18 residues long. The germline CDR1 and CDR2 sequences are LNHNV and YYDKDF (reference sequence).

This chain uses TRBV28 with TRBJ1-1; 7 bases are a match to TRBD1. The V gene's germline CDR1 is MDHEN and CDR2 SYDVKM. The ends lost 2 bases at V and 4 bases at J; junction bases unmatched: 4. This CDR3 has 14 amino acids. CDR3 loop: CASSLPPGGTEAFF. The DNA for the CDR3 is TGTGCCAGCAGTTTACCCCCAGGGGGCACTGAAGCTTTCTTT.

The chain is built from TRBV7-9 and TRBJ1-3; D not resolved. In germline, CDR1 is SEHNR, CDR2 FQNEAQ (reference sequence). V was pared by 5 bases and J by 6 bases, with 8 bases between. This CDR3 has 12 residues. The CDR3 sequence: CASSPQENTIYF. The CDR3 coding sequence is TGTGCCAGCAGCCCCCAGGAAAACACCATATATTTT.

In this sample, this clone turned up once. The CDR3 DNA follows: TGCGCCAGCAGCCAAGATTCTCTAGGGGGGGAGAACACTGAAGCTTTCTTT. This codes for CASSQDSLGGENTEAFF. The chain uses TRBV4-3 and TRBJ1-1; TRBD1 is a possible D gene (6 bases). Germline values: CDR1 LGHNA, CDR2 YSLEER. The V end was cut by 0 bases, the J end by 1 base, with 15 bases between. The CDR3 is 17 amino acids.

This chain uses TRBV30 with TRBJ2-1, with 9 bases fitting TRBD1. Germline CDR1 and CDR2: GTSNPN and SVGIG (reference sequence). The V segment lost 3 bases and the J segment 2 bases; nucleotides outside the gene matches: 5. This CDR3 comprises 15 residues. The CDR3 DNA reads TGTGCCTGGAGCTTCACAGGGGGCCCCTACAATGAGCAGTTCTTC. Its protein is CAWSFTGGPYNEQFF. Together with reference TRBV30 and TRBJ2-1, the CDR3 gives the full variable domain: SQTIHQWPATLVQPVGSPLSLECTVEGTSNPNLYWYRQAAGRGLQLLFYSVGIGQISSEVPQNLSASRPQDRQFILSSKKLLLSDSGFYLCAWSFTGGPYNEQFFGPGTRLTVL.

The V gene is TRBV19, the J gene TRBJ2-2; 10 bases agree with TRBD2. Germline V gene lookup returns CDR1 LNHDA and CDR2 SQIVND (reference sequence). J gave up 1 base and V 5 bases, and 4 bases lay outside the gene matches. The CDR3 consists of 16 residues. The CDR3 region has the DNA TGTGCCAGTAGTCCCTGGACTAGCGGGAACACCGGGGAGCTGTTTTTT. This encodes CASSPWTSGNTGELFF.

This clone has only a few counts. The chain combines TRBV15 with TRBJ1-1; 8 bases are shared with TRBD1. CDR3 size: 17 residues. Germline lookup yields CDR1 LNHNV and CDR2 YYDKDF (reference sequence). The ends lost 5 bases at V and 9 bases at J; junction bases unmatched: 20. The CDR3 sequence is CATSSQLLSRDRNQAFF. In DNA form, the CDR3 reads TGTGCCACCAGCTCTCAGCTCCTTAGCCGGGACAGGAATCAAGCTTTCTTT.

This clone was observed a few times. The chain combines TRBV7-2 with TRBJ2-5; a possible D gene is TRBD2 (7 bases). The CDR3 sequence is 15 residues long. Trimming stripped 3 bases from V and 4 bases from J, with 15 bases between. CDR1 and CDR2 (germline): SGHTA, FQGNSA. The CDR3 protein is CASSLGGGSRETQYF. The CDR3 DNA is TGTGCCAGCAGCTTGGGGGGGGGCTCCCGAGAGACCCAGTACTTC.

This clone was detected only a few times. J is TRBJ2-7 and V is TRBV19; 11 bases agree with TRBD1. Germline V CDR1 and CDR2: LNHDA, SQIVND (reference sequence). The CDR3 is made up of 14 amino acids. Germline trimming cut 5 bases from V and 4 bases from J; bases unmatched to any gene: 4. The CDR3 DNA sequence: TGTGCCAGTAGTGAGGGGACAGGGGGTTACGAGCAGTACTTC. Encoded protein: CASSEGTGGYEQYF.

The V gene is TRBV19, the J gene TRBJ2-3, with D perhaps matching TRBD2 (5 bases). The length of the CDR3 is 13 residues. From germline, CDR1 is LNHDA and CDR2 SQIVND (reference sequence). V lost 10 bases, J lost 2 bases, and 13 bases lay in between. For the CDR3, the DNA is TGTGCCACCTCTAAGCGGACCACAGATACGCAGTATTTT. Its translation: CATSKRTTDTQYF.

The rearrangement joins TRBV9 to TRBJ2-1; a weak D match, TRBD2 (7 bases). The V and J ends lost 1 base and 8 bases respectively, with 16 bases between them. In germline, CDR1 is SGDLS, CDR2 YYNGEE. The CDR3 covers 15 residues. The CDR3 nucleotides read TGTGCCAGCAGCGTAAGGGGGGGCGGAGTCGATGAGCAGTTCTTC. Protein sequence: CASSVRGGGVDEQFF.

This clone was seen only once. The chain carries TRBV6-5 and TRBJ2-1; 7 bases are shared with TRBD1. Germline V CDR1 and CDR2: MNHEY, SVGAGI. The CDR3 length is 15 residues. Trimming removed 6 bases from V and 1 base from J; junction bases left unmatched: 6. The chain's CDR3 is CASSYGTASYNEQFF. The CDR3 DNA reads TGTGCCAGCAGCTACGGGACAGCTTCCTACAATGAGCAGTTCTTC.

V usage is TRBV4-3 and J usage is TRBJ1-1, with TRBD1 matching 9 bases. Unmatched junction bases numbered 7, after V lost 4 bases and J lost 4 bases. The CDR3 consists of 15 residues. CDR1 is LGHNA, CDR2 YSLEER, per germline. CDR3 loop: CASSLATGGTTEAFF. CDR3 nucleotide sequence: TGCGCCAGCAGCCTGGCGACAGGGGGTACCACTGAAGCTTTCTTT.

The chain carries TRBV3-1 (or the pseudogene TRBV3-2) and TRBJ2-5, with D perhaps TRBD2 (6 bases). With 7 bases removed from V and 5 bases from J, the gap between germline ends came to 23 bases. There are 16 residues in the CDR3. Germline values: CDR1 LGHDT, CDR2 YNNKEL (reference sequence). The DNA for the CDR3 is TGTGCCAGCACCTACCGGTGGGCAGAGGGGAGGGAGACCCAGTACTTC. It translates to CASTYRWAEGRETQYF.

CDR3 protein: CASSFIGDREYGYTF. CDR3 DNA: TGTGCCAGCAGCTTTATAGGGGACAGGGAATATGGCTACACCTTC. The J gene is TRBJ1-2, the V gene TRBV13, with 9 bases lining up with TRBD1. Germline CDR1 PRHDT, CDR2 FYEKMQ (reference sequence). V lost 3 bases and J lost 5; bases outside the gene matches: 7. This CDR3 has 15 amino acids.

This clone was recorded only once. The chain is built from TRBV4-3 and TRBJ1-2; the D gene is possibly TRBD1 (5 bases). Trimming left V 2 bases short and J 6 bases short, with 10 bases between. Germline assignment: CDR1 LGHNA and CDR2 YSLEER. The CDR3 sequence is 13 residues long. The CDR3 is CASSQTKGDGYTF. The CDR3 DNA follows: TGCGCCAGCAGCCAAACTAAAGGGGATGGCTACACCTTC.

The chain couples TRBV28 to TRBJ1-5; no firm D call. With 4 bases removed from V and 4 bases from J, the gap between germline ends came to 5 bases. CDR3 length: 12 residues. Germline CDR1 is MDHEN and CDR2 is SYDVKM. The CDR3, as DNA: TGTGCCAGCAGTTCGACTAATCAGCCCCAGCATTTT. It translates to CASSSTNQPQHF.

This chain's CDR3 is CASSPDRGRGPQHF. CDR3 in DNA: TGTGCCAGCTCACCCGACAGGGGGAGGGGGCCCCAGCATTTT. The chain is built from TRBV18 and TRBJ1-5; 9 bases align to TRBD1. The V and J ends lost 3 bases and 9 bases, in that order; junction bases with no gene match: 6. In germline, CDR1 is KGHSH, CDR2 LQKENI. The CDR3 covers 14 residues.

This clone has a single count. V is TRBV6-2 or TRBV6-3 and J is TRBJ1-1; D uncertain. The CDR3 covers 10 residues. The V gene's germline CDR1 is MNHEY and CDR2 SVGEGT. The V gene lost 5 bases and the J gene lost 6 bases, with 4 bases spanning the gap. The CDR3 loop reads CASSGPEAFF. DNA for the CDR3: TGTGCCAGCAGTGGGCCTGAAGCTTTCTTT.

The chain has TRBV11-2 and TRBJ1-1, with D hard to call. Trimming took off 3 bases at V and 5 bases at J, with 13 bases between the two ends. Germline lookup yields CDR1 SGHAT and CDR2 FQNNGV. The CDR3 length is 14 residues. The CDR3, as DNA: TGTGCCAGCAGCTTCTCCGGTCGAGGGACTGAAGCTTTCTTT. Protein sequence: CASSFSGRGTEAFF.

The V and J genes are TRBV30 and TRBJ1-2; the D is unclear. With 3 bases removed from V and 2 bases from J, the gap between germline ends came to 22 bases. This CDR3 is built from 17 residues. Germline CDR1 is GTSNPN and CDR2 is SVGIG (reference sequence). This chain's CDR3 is CAWSDQVPPRVNYGYTF. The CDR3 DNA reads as TGTGCCTGGAGCGACCAGGTCCCACCGAGGGTAAACTATGGCTACACCTTC. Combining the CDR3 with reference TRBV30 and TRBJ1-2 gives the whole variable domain SQTIHQWPATLVQPVGSPLSLECTVEGTSNPNLYWYRQAAGRGLQLLFYSVGIGQISSEVPQNLSASRPQDRQFILSSKKLLLSDSGFYLCAWSDQVPPRVNYGYTFGSGTRLTVV.